One and the same sample provided the 27 T cell receptor beta chains below, sequenced in a study of vaccination effects on CD4 cells after COVID-19. Investigators separated out CD4+ T cells once around nine days of culture had passed. Two-dose vaccination with either BNT162b2 or mRNA-1273 was given to the participants. Antigen specificity for these receptors is unknown. The protocol was immunoSEQ multiplex PCR, while the TCRdb copy is restricted to in-frame clones and leaves out a portion. This repertoire shows fewer than 75,000 clones, about 78% found once; its top ten account for about 4.5%. The input for sequencing was CD4+ T cells from PBMCs cultured without peptide, taken after COVID-19 vaccination. The receptors stem from a human donor who received a COVID-19 vaccine.

The gene calls are TRBV6-5 and TRBJ1-2; tentative D call: TRBD1 (5 bases). CDR3 length: 15 residues. Germline V gene lookup returns CDR1 MNHEY and CDR2 SVGAGI. V dropped 5 bases and J dropped 5 bases, with 18 bases sitting between them. The CDR3 DNA reads TGTGCCAGCAGTCCTAAACTTACAGGCTATTATGGCTACACCTTC. It translates to CASSPKLTGYYGYTF.

The table lists this clone with a few counts. V is TRBV6-2 or TRBV6-3 and J is TRBJ1-5; D remains ambiguous. The CDR3 extends over 14 amino acids. The V gene lost 6 bases and the J gene lost 0 bases, with 9 bases spanning the gap. Germline V lookup: CDR1 MNHEY, CDR2 SVGEGT. CDR3: CASSLDYSNQPQHF. In DNA form, the CDR3 reads TGTGCCAGCAGCCTCGACTATAGCAATCAGCCCCAGCATTTT.

This chain joins TRBV24-1 and TRBJ2-3, with unresolved D. Germline CDR1 is KGHDR and CDR2 is SFDVKD. The CDR3 extends over 13 amino acids. Deletions cut 7 bases from V and 0 bases from J, with 7 bases between. The CDR3 sequence is CATSHPSTDTQYF. The CDR3 region has the DNA TGTGCCACCAGCCACCCTAGCACAGATACGCAGTATTTT.

The table lists this clone with a count of one. The rearrangement links TRBV5-6 to TRBJ2-2; 12 bases agree with TRBD2. Trimming cost V 6 bases and J 6 bases; bases outside gene matches: 6. The CDR3 is made up of 15 amino acids. CDR1 is SGHDT and CDR2 is YYEEEE in the germline V gene. The CDR3 reads CASTRLAGVPGELFF. The CDR3 DNA sequence: TGTGCCAGCACGCGACTAGCGGGAGTTCCCGGGGAGCTGTTTTTT.

The sample holds a few counts of this clone. This sequence joins TRBV11-2 and TRBJ1-5, with D perhaps matching TRBD1 (5 bases). Germline CDR1 is SGHAT and CDR2 is FQNNGV. Trimming took 6 bases from V and 2 from J, leaving 14 bases between them. The CDR3 sequence is 15 residues long. Here the CDR3 reads CASRAGGVGNQPQHF. In DNA, the CDR3 is TGTGCCAGCAGGGCGGGGGGAGTGGGCAATCAGCCCCAGCATTTT.

This clone turned up a few times. This chain joins TRBV5-5 and TRBJ2-6; D is undetermined. The CDR3 runs 15 residues. The germline V gene encodes CDR1 SGHKS and CDR2 YYEKEE (reference sequence). The germline V and J ends were trimmed by 0 bases and 1 base, with 5 bases remaining between them. This chain's CDR3 is CASSLGPSGANVLTF. The CDR3 nucleotides are TGTGCCAGCAGCTTGGGCCCTTCTGGGGCCAACGTCCTGACTTTC.

CDR3 bases: TGCGCCAGCAGCCAAGACAACCGACAGGGACTAATTTCTCAGCCCCAGCATTTT. Amino acid sequence: CASSQDNRQGLISQPQHF. The chain combines TRBV4-1 with TRBJ1-5, with TRBD1 matching over 7 bases. The ends lost 0 bases at V and 6 bases at J; junction bases unmatched: 14. Germline V lookup: CDR1 MGHRA, CDR2 YSYEKL. The CDR3 is 18 residues long.

The gene calls are TRBV19 and TRBJ2-6; no clear D. The germline V gene has CDR1 LNHDA and CDR2 SQIVND (reference sequence). Trimming removed 2 bases from V and 0 bases from J, with 2 bases in between. The CDR3 sequence is 14 residues long. The DNA of the CDR3 is TGTGCCAGTAGTATACCCTCTGGGGCCAACGTCCTGACTTTC. Residues: CASSIPSGANVLTF.

This CDR3 reads CSVDRLAGEGTDTQYF. CDR3 coding DNA: TGCAGCGTGGACCGACTAGCGGGAGAAGGCACAGATACGCAGTATTTT. This sequence joins TRBV29-1 and TRBJ2-3; 12 bases are a match to TRBD2. Trimming at V came to 6 bases and at J to 1 base, leaving 8 bases not matched to a gene. CDR1 and CDR2 from the germline V gene are SQVTM and ANQGSEA. This CDR3 has 16 residues.

The gene calls are TRBV9 and TRBJ1-1; D is ambiguous. From germline, CDR1 is SGDLS and CDR2 YYNGEE. Trimming stripped 1 base from V and 6 bases from J, with 7 bases between. CDR3 length: 12 amino acids. CDR3 in amino acids: CASSVRKAEAFF. In DNA, the CDR3 is TGTGCCAGCAGCGTAAGGAAGGCTGAAGCTTTCTTT.

V gene TRBV6-2 or TRBV6-3 combines with J gene TRBJ2-1; 10 positions agree with TRBD2. V lost 2 bases to trimming and J lost 0 bases; unmatched junction nucleotides: 7. This CDR3 has 18 residues. Germline V lookup: CDR1 MNHEY, CDR2 SVGEGT. The CDR3 sequence: CASSYPTSGVSSYNEQFF. The CDR3 DNA reads TGTGCCAGCAGTTACCCTACTAGCGGGGTCAGCTCCTACAATGAGCAGTTCTTC.

This clone was seen more than once but under ten times. One end of the junction varies from germline; a read error may be responsible. This rearrangement joins TRBV7-7 to TRBJ1-6; possible D gene TRBD1, 6 bases. Looked up from germline, CDR1 is SSHAT and CDR2 is FNYEAQ (reference sequence). The CDR3 spans 13 residues. In DNA form, the CDR3 reads TGTGCTAGCAGCTTAGACAGGAATTCACCCCTCCACTTT. Protein sequence: CASSLDRNSPLHF.

The gene calls are TRBV4-1 and TRBJ2-1; TRBD2 matches 11 bases. Per germline, CDR1 MGHRA and CDR2 YSYEKL. V shed 4 bases, J shed 8 bases, and the junction held 7 bases outside the gene matches. This CDR3 is built from 15 residues. The CDR3 DNA reads as TGCGCCAGCAGCCCACACTTTAGCGGGAGGGATGAGCAGTTCTTC. It yields the protein CASSPHFSGRDEQFF.

The chain is built from TRBV20-1 and TRBJ2-1; D gene unclear. Trimming removed 3 bases from V and 15 bases from J, with 6 bases in between. CDR1 DFQATT and CDR2 SNEGSKA come from the germline V gene (reference sequence). The CDR3 extends over 8 amino acids. CDR3 sequence reads: CSARGMFF. The CDR3 DNA sequence: TGCAGTGCTAGGGGTATGTTCTTC.

The J gene is TRBJ1-1, the V gene TRBV6-6; D is perhaps TRBD1 (5 bases). Germline V gene data show CDR1 as MNHNY and CDR2 as SVGAGI (reference sequence). This CDR3 region has 14 residues. V dropped 0 bases and J dropped 11 bases, with 16 bases sitting between them. The CDR3 reads CASSYSGTDFKAFF. The CDR3 DNA reads as TGTGCCAGCAGTTACTCTGGGACTGACTTCAAGGCTTTCTTT.

The J gene is TRBJ2-5, the V gene TRBV18; no clear D. With 0 bases removed from V and 1 base from J, the gap between germline ends came to 6 bases. Germline CDR1 reads KGHSH; CDR2 reads LQKENI. The CDR3 has 14 amino acids. The chain's CDR3 is CASSPPGSQETQYF. The CDR3 nucleotides read TGTGCCAGCTCACCACCTGGCAGCCAAGAGACCCAGTACTTC. Complete variable domain (other parts from reference TRBV18 and TRBJ2-5): NAGVMQNPRHLVRRRGQEARLRCSPMKGHSHVYWYRQLPEEGLKFMVYLQKENIIDESGMPKERFSAEFPKEGPSILRIQQVVRGDSAAYFCASSPPGSQETQYFGPGTRLLVL.

The chain combines TRBV5-6 with TRBJ2-3; D not resolved. Trimming pared 0 bases from V and 4 bases from J, leaving 12 bases between. This CDR3 spans 15 amino acids. Germline CDR1 and CDR2: SGHDT and YYEEEE. The CDR3 spells CASSLASITADTQYF. The CDR3 coding sequence is TGTGCCAGCAGCTTGGCGTCCATAACGGCAGATACGCAGTATTTT.

This clone is a singleton in its sample. The chain employs TRBV19 and TRBJ2-2; D uncertain. Looked up from germline, CDR1 is LNHDA and CDR2 is SQIVND (reference sequence). V lost 5 bases to trimming and J lost 1 base, with 5 bases between them. The CDR3 has 13 amino acids. CDR3 DNA: TGTGCCAGTAGTCGGATGAACACCGGGGAGCTGTTTTTT. It specifies CASSRMNTGELFF.

The chain recombines TRBV5-6 with TRBJ1-1, with D perhaps TRBD1 (5 bases). Trimming pared 1 base from V and 3 bases from J, leaving 10 bases between. In germline, CDR1 is SGHDT, CDR2 YYEEEE. The CDR3 totals 14 residues. The CDR3 DNA reads TGTGCCAGCAGCTTGTGGGGGTGGGACACTGAAGCTTTCTTT. It yields the protein CASSLWGWDTEAFF. Full variable domain (remainder filled in from reference TRBV5-6 and TRBJ1-1): DAGVTQSPTHLIKTRGQQVTLRCSPKSGHDTVSWYQQALGQGPQFIFQYYEEEERQRGNFPDRFSGHQFPNYSSELNVNALLLGDSALYLCASSLWGWDTEAFFGQGTRLTVV.

About this clone itself: One junction end does not reproduce the germline sequence, and a read error may be involved. The chain joins TRBV4-3 to TRBJ2-5; 8 positions match TRBD2. CDR1 is LGHNA, CDR2 YSLEER, per germline. This CDR3 has 16 amino acids. The DNA of the CDR3 is TGCGCCAGCAGCCAAGATTGGCGGGGGGCGCAAGAGACCAAGTACTTC. Protein sequence: CASSQDWRGAQETKYF.

There are a few counts of this clone. The V gene is TRBV2, the J gene TRBJ2-1, with TRBD2 matching 12 bases. The germline CDR1 and CDR2 sequences are SNHLY and FYNNEI. The J segment lost 4 bases and the V segment lost 5 bases, leaving 3 bases of the junction unmatched. CDR3 length: 15 residues. The CDR3 here is CASSLAGGAYNEQFF. The CDR3 DNA reads as TGTGCCAGCAGTCTAGCGGGAGGGGCTTACAATGAGCAGTTCTTC.

The chain has TRBV4-2 and TRBJ2-7, with D possibly being TRBD1 or TRBD2 (5 bases each). The CDR3 sequence is 15 residues long. CDR1 and CDR2 (germline): LGHNA, YNFKEQ. Between the trimmed V and J ends, which lost 2 bases and 2 bases, there was a span of 13 bases. The CDR3 here is CASSQLLRDAYEQYF. CDR3 sequence (DNA): TGTGCCAGCAGCCAACTCCTACGGGACGCCTACGAGCAGTACTTC.

The gene calls are TRBV12-3 or TRBV12-4 and TRBJ2-3; D possibly corresponds to TRBD1 (5 bases). CDR3 length: 11 amino acids. V was cut by 5 bases and J by 5 bases, with 5 bases left in between. The chain's CDR3 is CASSQGDTQYF. CDR3 sequence (DNA): TGTGCCAGCAGTCAGGGAGATACGCAGTATTTT.

V gene TRBV11-2 combines with J gene TRBJ2-3; tentatively, D is TRBD1 (6 bases). Deletions cut 5 bases from V and 5 bases from J, with 23 bases between. This CDR3 is built from 17 residues. Germline CDR1 and CDR2: SGHAT and FQNNGV. CDR3 DNA sequence: TGTGCCAGCAGCAATCCGTCGGTGGGGGCCGGGGTAGATACGCAGTATTTT. Translating it yields CASSNPSVGAGVDTQYF. Full variable domain (missing parts from reference TRBV11-2 and TRBJ2-3): EAGVAQSPRYKIIEKRQSVAFWCNPISGHATLYWYQQILGQGPKLLIQFQNNGVVDDSQLPKDRFSAERLKGVDSTLKIQPAKLEDSAVYLCASSNPSVGAGVDTQYFGPGTRLTVL.

The rearrangement uses TRBV15 and TRBJ1-2; 9 nucleotides line up with TRBD1. Germline V gene data show CDR1 as LNHNV and CDR2 as YYDKDF (reference sequence). V trimming: 1 base; J trimming: 0 bases; junction bases outside the gene matches: 0. CDR3 length: 15 residues. The CDR3 here is CATSRGQGANYGYTF. The CDR3 DNA sequence: TGTGCCACCAGCAGAGGACAGGGGGCTAACTATGGCTACACCTTC.

V and J are TRBV7-9 and TRBJ2-6; D ambiguous. The CDR3 is 14 amino acids. Germline V gene data show CDR1 as SEHNR and CDR2 as FQNEAQ (reference sequence). With 6 bases removed from V and 2 bases from J, the gap between germline ends came to 8 bases. The CDR3 nucleotides are TGTGCCAGCAGTCGCTTCACTGGGGCCAACGTCCTGACTTTC. It translates to CASSRFTGANVLTF.

This clone was counted a single time. The chain couples TRBV19 to TRBJ2-5; TRBD2 might be the D (5 bases). V was trimmed by 6 bases and J by 3 bases, leaving 11 bases between them. CDR1 is LNHDA, CDR2 SQIVND, per germline (reference sequence). CDR3 length: 13 residues. CDR3 nucleotides: TGTGCCAGTAGCCCGGCCGGGGAAGAGACCCAGTACTTC. Residues: CASSPAGEETQYF. Using reference TRBV19 and TRBJ2-5 for the parts outside the CDR3, the full variable domain is DGGITQSPKYLFRKEGQNVTLSCEQNLNHDAMYWYRQDPGQGLRLIYYSQIVNDFQKGDIAEGYSVSREKKESFPLTVTSAQKNPTAFYLCASSPAGEETQYFGPGTRLLVL.